One sample yielded the 8 T cell receptor beta chains listed below, sequenced in a study of T cells after posttransplantation cyclophosphamide. TCRdb's copy holds only in-frame clones and misses some; the assay was immunoSEQ multiplex PCR. The table lists just over 65,000 clones, about 94% of them singletons. Sequenced sample: PBMCs. Receptors were obtained from a woman younger than 45 in good health and a related stem cell transplant donor.

The chain carries TRBV5-1 and TRBJ2-7; 9 positions match TRBD2. The CDR3 covers 18 residues. V trimming: 1 base; J trimming: 1 base; junction bases outside the gene matches: 12. Germline loops: CDR1 SGHRS, CDR2 YFSETQ. In nucleotides, the CDR3 is TGCGCCAGCAGCTTGTCAGGTAGCGGGGGCTCCATTTCCTACGAGCAGTACTTC. Translation gives CASSLSGSGGSISYEQYF. Looking up the rest from reference TRBV5-1 and TRBJ2-7 gives the full variable domain: KAGVTQTPRYLIKTRGQQVTLSCSPISGHRSVSWYQQTPGQGLQFLFEYFSETQRNKGNFPGRFSGRQFSNSRSEMNVSTLELGDSALYLCASSLSGSGGSISYEQYFGPGTRLTVT.

The V call is TRBV5-1, the J call TRBJ1-6; tentatively, D is TRBD1 (5 bases). CDR1 SGHRS and CDR2 YFSETQ come from the germline V gene. The CDR3 runs 14 residues. Trimming shortened V by 4 bases and J by 10 bases, and 15 bases separated the two germline ends. CDR3 nucleotides: TGCGCCAGCAGCGAAGGGACGCCCCACTCACCCCTCCACTTT. Protein sequence: CASSEGTPHSPLHF.

V gene TRBV5-4 combines with J gene TRBJ2-1; TRBD1 matches 11 bases. This CDR3 comprises 16 residues. The germline gives CDR1 SGHNT, CDR2 YYREEE (reference sequence). Trimming removed 4 bases from V and 10 bases from J; junction bases left unmatched: 13. In DNA, the CDR3 is TGTGCCAGCAGCCATTTGGACAGGGGGCTGAATGTGGAGCAGTTCTTC. This encodes CASSHLDRGLNVEQFF.

The sample holds one count of this clone. The chain links TRBV19 to TRBJ1-1; D unresolved. CDR1 and CDR2 from the germline V gene are LNHDA and SQIVND (reference sequence). The CDR3 is 15 amino acids. Trimming cost V 7 bases and J 10 bases, with 25 bases left between them. In DNA form, the CDR3 reads TGTGCCAGTAACTTCTTTCCGGGCCACGAATTTCCAGCTTTCTTT. This encodes CASNFFPGHEFPAFF.

The chain joins TRBV7-2 to TRBJ2-7, with D maybe TRBD2 (6 bases). Germline lookup yields CDR1 SGHTA and CDR2 FQGNSA. Trimming left V 1 base short and J 0 bases short, with 10 bases between. CDR3 length: 15 residues. The CDR3 nucleotides read TGTGCCAGCAGCTTAGGGGGACTGTTCTCCTACGAGCAGTACTTC. This encodes CASSLGGLFSYEQYF.

The V and J genes are TRBV5-1 and TRBJ1-6; 8 bases match TRBD1. Germline V lookup: CDR1 SGHRS, CDR2 YFSETQ. V trimming: 2 bases; J trimming: 9 bases; junction bases outside the gene matches: 7. This CDR3 region has 15 residues. The CDR3 sequence is CASSFDRGAGSPLHF. In DNA form, the CDR3 reads TGCGCCAGCAGCTTCGACAGGGGCGCGGGTTCACCCCTCCACTTT.

Only one count was recorded for this clone. This chain uses TRBV29-1 with TRBJ1-2, with a possible D match to TRBD1 (5 bases). Germline values: CDR1 SQVTM, CDR2 ANQGSEA. The CDR3 sequence is 11 residues long. Deletions cut 4 bases from V and 8 bases from J, with 11 bases between. The CDR3 region is CSVVRDGGYTF. DNA for the CDR3: TGCAGCGTTGTCAGGGATGGGGGCTACACCTTC.

The chain recombines TRBV10-3 with TRBJ1-1; TRBD1 aligns across 7 bases. In germline, CDR1 is ENHRY, CDR2 SYGVKD. V trimming: 7 bases; J trimming: 2 bases; junction bases outside the gene matches: 10. The CDR3 sequence is 15 residues long. This CDR3 reads CAINREGGINTEAFF. The CDR3 DNA reads TGTGCCATCAACCGAGAAGGGGGCATCAACACTGAAGCTTTCTTT.